This TCR beta chain originates from a study of vaccination effects on CD4 cells after COVID-19. Turning to this clone: What it binds is unknown.

Findings and limits, study-wide: Late in the post-vaccination period, infection-induced and vaccine-induced clones underwent marked clonal contraction.

The CDR3 extends over 14 amino acids. V was pared by 4 bases and J by 15 bases, with 13 bases of the junction left unmatched. Looked up from germline, CDR1 is MDHEN and CDR2 is SYDVKM. Once cultured for under 11 days, the cells underwent separation to obtain CD4+ T cells. TCRdb keeps only in-frame clones here, not all; method: immunoSEQ multiplex PCR. The repertoire has about 58,000 clones, over 65% of them found once; the top ten carry just over 3%. The chain couples TRBV28 to TRBJ2-4; 9 bases are shared with TRBD1. This TCR was sampled from a human donor who received a COVID-19 vaccine. Sequenced material: CD4+ T cells from PBMCs cultured without peptide, taken before COVID-19 vaccination. Written as DNA, the CDR3 is TGTGCCAGCAGTTCCATAAGAGGACAGGGGTTGCTGTACTTC. Its translation is CASSSIRGQGLLYF.